Following are 15 T cell receptor beta chains from one sample sequenced in a study of T-cell memory formation after mild COVID-19. In TCRdb, the 5' RACE reads were re-called with MiXCR into one record per CDR3 protein. The table shows under 450,000 distinct CDR3 sequences, with under 15% occurring only once. The sequenced sample consisted of PBMCs or a T cell subset sorted from them (not recorded which). The origin of the receptors is a man aged 18 to 30 who had mild COVID-19 (a few samples of this study predate the infection). Cell type and time point are not known.

This clonotype was counted many times. The chain joins TRBV4-2 to TRBJ2-7; TRBD1 is a possible D gene (6 bases). V was pared by 2 bases and J by 0 bases, with 14 bases between. The CDR3 runs to 16 residues. Germline V gene sequence: CDR1 LGHNA, CDR2 YNFKEQ. CDR3 DNA sequence: TGTGCCAGCAGCCAATACCGGACAGTTCTCTCCTACGAGCAGTACTTC. Translated, it gives CASSQYRTVLSYEQYF.

At least ten counts were recorded for this clonotype. The chain joins TRBV29-1 to TRBJ2-1; 13 nucleotides agree with TRBD2. The CDR3 has 17 amino acids. CDR1 SQVTM and CDR2 ANQGSEA come from the germline V gene. After removal of 4 bases from V and 5 bases from J, the junction contained 11 bases not matched to a gene. The chain's CDR3 is CSVGGLAGFALHNEQFF. The CDR3 bases are TGCAGCGTTGGGGGACTAGCGGGGTTCGCCCTCCACAATGAGCAGTTCTTC.

This clonotype was seen many times. The chain links TRBV12-3 or TRBV12-4 to TRBJ2-1; D is uncertain. This CDR3 is built from 11 residues. V shed 5 bases and J shed 4 bases, with 3 bases lying between them. CDR3 nucleotide sequence: TGTGCCAGCAGTCTTTACAATGAGCAGTTCTTC. It translates to CASSLYNEQFF.

CDR3 region: CASMGLAGGRNEQFF. DNA for the CDR3: TGTGCCAGCATGGGACTAGCGGGGGGCAGAAATGAGCAGTTCTTC. The rearrangement links TRBV7-6 to TRBJ2-1, with 15 bases lining up with TRBD2. The CDR3 runs 15 residues. V shed 7 bases, J shed 7 bases, and the junction held 5 bases outside the gene matches. Germline CDR1 is SGHVS and CDR2 is FNYEAQ.

This clonotype was counted between two and nine times. V usage is TRBV27 and J usage is TRBJ1-2; unclear D gene. Per the germline V gene, CDR1 is MNHEY and CDR2 is SMNVEV (reference sequence). Trimming removed 3 bases at V and 4 bases at J, with 18 bases between. This CDR3 contains 16 residues. In DNA form, the CDR3 reads TGTGCCAGCAGTTTCGAAAGTCGTGCAGGAGGCTATGGCTACACCTTC. The encoded protein is CASSFESRAGGYGYTF.

This clonotype appeared a few times. CDR3 region: CASSQIGTLSPLHF. DNA for the CDR3: TGCGCCAGCAGCCAGATAGGAACTCTTTCACCCCTCCACTTT. This chain uses TRBV4-1 with TRBJ1-6; D unresolved. The CDR3 totals 14 residues. With 3 bases removed from V and 9 bases from J, the gap between germline ends came to 12 bases. Germline V gene sequence: CDR1 MGHRA, CDR2 YSYEKL.

The V gene is TRBV3-1, the J gene TRBJ2-7; D gene unclear. V was shortened by 0 bases and J by 5 bases, with 11 bases between the two germline ends. CDR3 size: 14 residues. Germline CDR1 LGHDT, CDR2 YNNKEL (reference sequence). The DNA for the CDR3 is TGTGCCAGCAGCCAAGAGTCAATAGTCGACGAGCAGTACTTC. This encodes CASSQESIVDEQYF.

There are many counts of this clonotype. This chain's CDR3 is CASSAGEYEQYV. As DNA, the CDR3 is TGTGCCAGCAGCGCAGGGGAGTACGAGCAGTACGTC. The rearrangement links TRBV5-6 to TRBJ2-7; D is perhaps TRBD1 (6 bases). V lost 4 bases, J lost 4 bases, and 9 bases lay in between. Germline V gene data show CDR1 as SGHDT and CDR2 as YYEEEE. The CDR3 covers 12 residues.

This clonotype was counted ten times or more. The chain links TRBV7-2 to TRBJ2-7; D remains unclear. Germline CDR1 SGHTA, CDR2 FQGNSA. V dropped 5 bases and J dropped 5 bases, with 10 bases sitting between them. This CDR3 comprises 12 residues. The CDR3 region is CASSPFGDEQYF. CDR3 in DNA: TGTGCCAGCAGCCCCTTTGGGGACGAGCAGTACTTC.

This clonotype was counted once. The rearrangement uses TRBV10-3 and TRBJ2-5, with D possibly TRBD2 on 6 matching bases. V lost 10 bases, J lost 4 bases, and 16 bases lay in between. The CDR3 length is 13 residues. In germline, CDR1 is ENHRY, CDR2 SYGVKD. CDR3 in DNA: TGTGCCAGCCGGGACTCCCTTGGAGAGACCCAGTACTTC. This encodes CASRDSLGETQYF.

The chain has TRBV4-1 and TRBJ1-6; D might be TRBD1 (5 bases). This CDR3 contains 14 residues. V lost 2 bases and J lost 9, with 11 bases in between. The germline gives CDR1 MGHRA, CDR2 YSYEKL. DNA for the CDR3: TGCGCCAGCAGCCAAAGGGACGAGGCTTCACCCCTCCACTTT. Protein product: CASSQRDEASPLHF.

The V and J genes are TRBV7-9 and TRBJ2-3, with D unclear. CDR3 length equals 15 residues. Germline V gives CDR1 SEHNR, CDR2 FQNEAQ (reference sequence). V was shortened by 1 base and J by 0 bases, with 8 bases between the two germline ends. The CDR3 protein is CASSLGWRSTDTQYF. CDR3 coding DNA: TGTGCCAGCAGCTTAGGGTGGCGGAGCACAGATACGCAGTATTTT.

In this sample, this clonotype turned up many times. The V gene is TRBV5-1, the J gene TRBJ1-2; D is undetermined. The CDR3 has 16 residues. Deletions cut 0 bases from V and 2 bases from J, with 14 bases between. Per the germline V gene, CDR1 is SGHRS and CDR2 is YFSETQ. The CDR3 protein is CASSLGPGLLNYGYTF. In nucleotides, the CDR3 is TGCGCCAGCAGCTTGGGCCCCGGACTCCTCAACTATGGCTACACCTTC.

The genes are TRBV5-5 and TRBJ1-5; D unclear. Germline V CDR1 and CDR2: SGHKS, YYEKEE (reference sequence). This CDR3 has 15 amino acids. With 1 base removed from V and 5 bases from J, the gap between germline ends came to 13 bases. CDR3 amino acids: CASSLTPQVDQPQHF. The DNA for the CDR3 is TGTGCCAGCAGCTTGACACCCCAGGTGGATCAGCCCCAGCATTTT.

This clonotype was seen a few times. The chain is built from TRBV6-5 and TRBJ1-1; unclear D gene. Trimming cost V 4 bases and J 5 bases, with 17 bases left between them. The CDR3 has 15 amino acids. The germline V gene has CDR1 MNHEY and CDR2 SVGAGI. The chain's CDR3 is CASSSSGGPGTEAFF. For the CDR3, the DNA is TGTGCCAGCAGTTCTTCCGGTGGCCCGGGGACTGAAGCTTTCTTT.